This T cell receptor beta chain was identified in a study of CD8+CD57+ T cells in acquired aplastic anemia. Regarding the study as a whole: For CD8+ Simpson's diversity, patients and controls showed no significant difference. Found in both controls and patients were fewer than 35 CD8+ CDR3 sequences.

The CDR3 loop spans 18 amino acids. The junction had 4 bases not matched to a gene; V was cut back by 1 base and J by 0 bases. Germline V gene lookup returns CDR1 SGDLS and CDR2 YYNGEE. Template material for TCR beta VDJ and CDR3 profiling consisted of genomic DNA. One entry per CDR3 protein results from TCRdb running MiXCR on the reads. In the table there are about 180,000 distinct CDR3 sequences, 40% to 55% of which are singletons. This clonotype has at least ten counts. Its cognate antigen is unknown. This sequence originates from a human donor in good health. The specimen was sorted CD4+, CD8+, or CD8+CD57+ T cells (not recorded which) from PBMCs. The chain employs TRBV9 and TRBJ2-6, with 10 bases that match TRBD1. The CDR3 reads CASSVFGTGASGANVLTF. In DNA form, the CDR3 reads TGTGCCAGCAGCGTATTCGGGACAGGGGCCTCTGGGGCCAACGTCCTGACTTTC.